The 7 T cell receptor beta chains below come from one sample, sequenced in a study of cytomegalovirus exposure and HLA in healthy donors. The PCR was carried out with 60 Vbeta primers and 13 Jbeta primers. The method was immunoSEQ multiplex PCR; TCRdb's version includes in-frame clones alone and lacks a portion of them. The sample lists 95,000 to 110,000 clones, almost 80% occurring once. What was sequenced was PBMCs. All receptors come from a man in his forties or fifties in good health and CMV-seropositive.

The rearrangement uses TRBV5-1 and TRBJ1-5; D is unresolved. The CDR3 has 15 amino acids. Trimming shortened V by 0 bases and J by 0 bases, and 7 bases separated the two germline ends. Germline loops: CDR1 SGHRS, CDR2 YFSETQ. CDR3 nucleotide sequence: TGCGCCAGCAGCTTGGACGGGGATAGCAATCAGCCCCAGCATTTT. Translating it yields CASSLDGDSNQPQHF.

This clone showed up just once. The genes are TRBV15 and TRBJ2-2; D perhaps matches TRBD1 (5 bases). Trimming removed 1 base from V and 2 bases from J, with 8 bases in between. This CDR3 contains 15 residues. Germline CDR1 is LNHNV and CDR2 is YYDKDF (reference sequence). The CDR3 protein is CATSRAGSNTGELFF. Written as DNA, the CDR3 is TGTGCCACCAGCAGAGCAGGGTCAAACACCGGGGAGCTGTTTTTT.

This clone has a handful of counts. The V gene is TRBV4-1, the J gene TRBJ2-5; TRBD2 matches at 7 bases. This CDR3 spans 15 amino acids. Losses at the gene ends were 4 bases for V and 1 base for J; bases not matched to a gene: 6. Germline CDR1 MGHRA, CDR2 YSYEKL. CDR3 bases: TGCGCCAGCAGCCGAGGGAGGGAGCCCCAAGAGACCCAGTACTTC. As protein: CASSRGREPQETQYF.

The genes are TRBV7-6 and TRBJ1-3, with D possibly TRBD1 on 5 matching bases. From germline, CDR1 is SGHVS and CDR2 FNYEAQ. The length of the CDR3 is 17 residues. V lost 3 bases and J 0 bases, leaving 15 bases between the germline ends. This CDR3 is CASSFPLGQGSGNTIYF. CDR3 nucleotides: TGTGCCAGCAGCTTCCCCCTAGGTCAGGGCTCTGGAAACACCATATATTTT.

The CDR3 is CASSLEGPGQGFSGNTIYF. CDR3 DNA sequence: TGCGCCAGCAGCTTGGAGGGCCCGGGACAGGGCTTCTCTGGAAACACCATATATTTT. The chain uses TRBV5-1 and TRBJ1-3, with 9 positions matching TRBD1. The CDR3 runs to 19 residues. Germline V gene sequence: CDR1 SGHRS, CDR2 YFSETQ. Trimming at V came to 0 bases and at J to 0 bases, leaving 10 bases not matched to a gene.

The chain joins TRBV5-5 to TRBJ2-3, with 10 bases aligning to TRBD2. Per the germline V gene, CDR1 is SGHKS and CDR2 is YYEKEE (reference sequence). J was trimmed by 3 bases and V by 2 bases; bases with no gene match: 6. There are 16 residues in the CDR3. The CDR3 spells CASSLSGTSATDTQYF. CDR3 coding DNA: TGTGCCAGCAGCTTAAGTGGGACTAGCGCGACAGATACGCAGTATTTT.

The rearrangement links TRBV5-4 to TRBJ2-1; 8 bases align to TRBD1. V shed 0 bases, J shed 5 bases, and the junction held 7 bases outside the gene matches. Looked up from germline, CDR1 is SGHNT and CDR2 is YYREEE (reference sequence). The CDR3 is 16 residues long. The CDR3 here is CASSLARGQGNNEQFF. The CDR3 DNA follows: TGTGCCAGCAGCTTGGCCCGAGGACAGGGTAACAATGAGCAGTTCTTC.